The clone carrying this T cell receptor beta chain has a handful of counts. The antigen is not known. The CDR3 extends over 16 amino acids. In germline, CDR1 is SGHVS, CDR2 FQNEAQ. The V and J ends lost 6 bases and 4 bases, in that order; junction bases with no gene match: 12. This entry comes from a study of response to subunit inactivated influenza vaccine. TCRdb processed the RT-PCR reads anew with MiXCR; each CDR3 protein has one entry. The data show 550,000 to 800,000 distinct CDR3 sequences, less than 20% seen once. Study-level results: T cells newly recruited by each seasonal influenza vaccination are few, the authors suggested.

This receptor was identified in a man in his fifties or sixties who received an inactivated influenza vaccine. The rearrangement joins TRBV7-8 to TRBJ2-1; 7 bases align to TRBD1. The sample here was PBMCs from blood, taken 11 to 12 days after vaccination. The DNA of the CDR3 is TGTGCCAGCAGGCAGACGGGACAGATTCCTTACAATGAGCAGTTCTTC. Its protein product is CASRQTGQIPYNEQFF.